This T cell receptor (beta chain) was recovered during a study of shared clonotypes between healthy human individuals. The CDR3 sequence is 18 residues long. From germline, CDR1 is SGHTA and CDR2 FQGTGA. V lost 6 bases to trimming and J lost 1 base, with 24 bases between them. Donors were Caucasian adults residing in Nashville, Tennessee, USA. The sample holds a few counts of this clone. Running of the assay took place at deep level. Unsorted PBMC DNA sequencing spanned ten immunoSEQ deep assay plates. Assay used: immunoSEQ multiplex PCR; TCRdb lists only in-frame clones, some missing. The data hold some 490,000 clones, with approximately 78% observed a single time.

The V and J genes are TRBV7-3 and TRBJ2-5, with D perhaps matching TRBD1 or TRBD2 (5 bases each). The sequenced sample was PBMCs. The receptor comes from a woman between 40 and 50 years old in good health. Some clones in this sample may be carry-over from other donors' samples. CDR3 protein: CASRPNDPGRKTQETQYF. The CDR3 bases are TGTGCCAGCAGGCCAAACGATCCGGGACGAAAGACCCAAGAGACCCAGTACTTC.